This TCR beta chain was retrieved from a study of Graves' ophthalmopathy and Graves' hyperthyroidism. Study-level background: The study drew peripheral blood at initial diagnosis, before any treatment. The study's findings and limits: Among thyroid clonotypes expanded above 0.001 frequency, most also appeared in blood.

This clonotype was counted many times. Its antigen is as yet unknown. The diagnostic workup employed clinical symptoms, serum thyroxine, TRAb, thyroid ultrasound and orbital computed tomography. RNA served as the template for amplifying TCR beta CDR3 regions. RT-PCR in the first round used HTBI primers; a second-round multiplex PCR followed. TCRdb passed the multiplex PCR reads through MiXCR, listing each CDR3 protein once. The repertoire holds roughly 400,000 distinct CDR3 sequences, with about 18% as singletons. Trimming pared 4 bases from V and 3 bases from J, leaving 13 bases between. Per the germline V gene, CDR1 is PRHDT and CDR2 is FYEKMQ (reference sequence). The CDR3 covers 14 residues.

The chain joins TRBV13 to TRBJ2-7; possible D gene TRBD2, 7 bases. The specimen was peripheral blood. The receptor comes from a young woman with Graves' ophthalmopathy. CDR3 amino acids: CASSSGQRGYEQYF. CDR3 nucleotides: TGTGCCAGCAGCTCAGGACAGCGGGGCTACGAGCAGTACTTC.